One and the same sample provided the 22 T cell receptor beta chains below, sequenced in a study of shared clonotypes between healthy human individuals. Using immunoSEQ multiplex PCR, the repertoire was profiled, and TCRdb retains in-frame clones only, with some absent. The table lists 2,500,000 or so clones, roughly 93% of them singletons. Sequences were obtained from naive CD4+ T cells from PBMCs. Subset meaning: CD45RA+ positively selected. All receptors come from a man between 18 and 29 years old in good health. Some clones in this sample may be carry-over from other donors' samples.

The chain employs TRBV9 and TRBJ2-2; 11 positions agree with TRBD2. V gave up 4 bases and J gave up 5 bases; unmatched junction bases: 7. This CDR3 comprises 16 residues. CDR1 SGDLS and CDR2 YYNGEE come from the germline V gene. Here the CDR3 DNA reads TGTGCCAGCAGCACAACTAGCGGGAGTGGGACCGGGGAGCTGTTTTTT. It specifies CASSTTSGSGTGELFF.

There are many counts of this clone. The J gene is TRBJ1-5, the V gene TRBV7-9, with unresolved D. Germline V gives CDR1 SEHNR, CDR2 FQNEAQ (reference sequence). CDR3 size: 12 residues. V was trimmed by 3 bases and J by 8 bases, leaving 8 bases between them. The CDR3 region is CASSLDQKPQHF. CDR3 in DNA: TGTGCCAGCAGCTTGGATCAAAAGCCCCAGCATTTT. Based on the CDR3 plus reference TRBV7-9 and TRBJ1-5, the full variable domain is DTGVSQNPRHKITKRGQNVTFRCDPISEHNRLYWYRQTLGQGPEFLTYFQNEAQLEKSRLLSDRFSAERPKGSFSTLEIQRTEQGDSAMYLCASSLDQKPQHFGDGTRLSIL.

Here the CDR3 reads CASSLSGGLYNEQFF. In nucleotides, the CDR3 is TGTGCCAGCAGCTTATCAGGTGGCCTATACAATGAGCAGTTCTTC. This chain uses TRBV7-2 with TRBJ2-1; unclear D gene. The CDR3 covers 15 residues. Germline lookup yields CDR1 SGHTA and CDR2 FQGNSA. V was cut by 2 bases and J by 4 bases, with 12 bases left in between.

The rearrangement joins TRBV6-6 to TRBJ2-7, with TRBD2 as a possible D gene (6 bases). V shed 8 bases and J shed 2 bases, with 7 bases lying between them. Per the germline V gene, CDR1 is MNHNY and CDR2 is SVGAGI (reference sequence). The CDR3 spans 11 residues. CDR3 sequence (DNA): TGTGCCAGCGGGGAGGCCTACGAGCAGTACTTC. Amino acid sequence: CASGEAYEQYF.

The chain has TRBV28 and TRBJ1-5; D remains unclear. The V end lost 2 bases, the J end lost 9 bases, and 11 bases lay between the germline ends. The CDR3 is 13 residues long. Germline CDR1 MDHEN, CDR2 SYDVKM. In nucleotides, the CDR3 is TGTGCCAGCAGTTTAATCTTACGGGGGCCCCAGCATTTT. Translated: CASSLILRGPQHF.

The chain employs TRBV7-3 and TRBJ2-2, with D tentatively TRBD2 (6 bases). Per the germline V gene, CDR1 is SGHTA and CDR2 is FQGTGA. V was pared by 5 bases and J by 2 bases, with 15 bases between. The CDR3 extends over 16 amino acids. CDR3 residues: CASSPVGRFNTGELFF. In DNA form, the CDR3 reads TGTGCCAGCAGCCCGGTTGGGAGGTTCAACACCGGGGAGCTGTTTTTT.

The genes are TRBV7-9 and TRBJ1-5; the D is unclear. Germline V gene lookup returns CDR1 SEHNR and CDR2 FQNEAQ (reference sequence). Deletions cut 5 bases from V and 4 bases from J, with 15 bases between. The CDR3 has 15 amino acids. The CDR3 DNA reads as TGTGCCAGCAGCCGGGGAGCCAAGGGTAATCAGCCCCAGCATTTT. Amino acid sequence: CASSRGAKGNQPQHF.

Here the CDR3 DNA reads TGTGCCAGCAGTTTAAGGGGCCTAGCGGGAGAGTACAATGAGCAGTTCTTC. It translates to CASSLRGLAGEYNEQFF. This rearrangement joins TRBV27 to TRBJ2-1; 10 nucleotides agree with TRBD2. The ends lost 2 bases at V and 4 bases at J; junction bases unmatched: 8. Germline CDR1 and CDR2: MNHEY and SMNVEV (reference sequence). The CDR3 is made up of 17 amino acids.

The J gene is TRBJ2-2, the V gene TRBV11-3, with D perhaps being TRBD1 or TRBD2 (5 bases each). The CDR3 loop spans 13 amino acids. Trimming stripped 5 bases from V and 7 bases from J, with 11 bases between. From germline, CDR1 is SGHNT and CDR2 YENEEA. The CDR3 region is CASSPGPNGELFF. The CDR3 DNA sequence: TGTGCCAGCAGCCCGGGACCAAACGGGGAGCTGTTTTTT.

This clone was seen only once. The rearrangement uses TRBV30 and TRBJ2-3; the D is unclear. Germline V CDR1 and CDR2: GTSNPN, SVGIG (reference sequence). The CDR3 spans 14 residues. V shed 2 bases and J shed 3 bases, with 12 bases lying between them. CDR3: CAWSSYLRTDTQYF. Written as DNA, the CDR3 is TGTGCCTGGAGTTCATACCTCCGGACAGATACGCAGTATTTT.

CDR3: CASSLAPQGTTDTQYF. CDR3 DNA: TGCGCCAGCAGCTTGGCCCCCCAGGGAACCACAGATACGCAGTATTTT. This chain uses TRBV5-1 with TRBJ2-3; perhaps TRBD1 as D (5 bases). The CDR3 contains 16 residues. V was shortened by 0 bases and J by 2 bases, with 13 bases between the two germline ends. Looked up from germline, CDR1 is SGHRS and CDR2 is YFSETQ.

V gene TRBV7-3 combines with J gene TRBJ2-3; 10 bases map to TRBD1. J was trimmed by 4 bases and V by 4 bases; bases with no gene match: 8. CDR3 length equals 16 residues. CDR1 is SGHTA, CDR2 FQGTGA, per germline. The CDR3 loop reads CASSSPPGQGSDTQYF. The CDR3 DNA is TGTGCCAGCAGCTCTCCGCCGGGACAGGGGTCAGATACGCAGTATTTT.

This clone occurred once. The chain uses TRBV18 and TRBJ1-4; D remains unclear. This CDR3 region has 15 residues. Germline V gene sequence: CDR1 KGHSH, CDR2 LQKENI. The V end was cut by 2 bases, the J end by 5 bases, with 12 bases between. CDR3 in DNA: TGTGCCAGCTCACCAGAAACGACGAACAATGAAAAACTGTTTTTT. Translation gives CASSPETTNNEKLFF.

A note on this clone: This same CDR3 is encoded by further DNA sequences in the sample. J is TRBJ1-5 and V is TRBV5-1; D is possibly TRBD1 (6 bases). This CDR3 is 14 amino acids long. V was pared by 0 bases and J by 6 bases, with 10 bases between. The germline V gene has CDR1 SGHRS and CDR2 YFSETQ. CDR3: CASSLDGGGQPQHF. The CDR3 region has the DNA TGCGCCAGCAGCTTGGATGGGGGCGGTCAGCCCCAGCATTTT.

The V gene is TRBV4-2, the J gene TRBJ2-1, with D possibly being TRBD2 (6 bases). The CDR3 is made up of 16 amino acids. Germline V gene data show CDR1 as LGHNA and CDR2 as YNFKEQ. V was pared by 5 bases and J by 7 bases, with 21 bases between. CDR3 DNA: TGTGCCAGCAGCGAAACCCTACGGGGAGGATGGAATGAGCAGTTCTTC. Encoded protein: CASSETLRGGWNEQFF.

CDR3: CASSQVRGETQYF. The DNA for the CDR3 is TGCGCCAGCAGCCAAGTTCGGGGGGAGACCCAGTACTTC. The chain is built from TRBV4-1 and TRBJ2-5, with D perhaps TRBD2 (6 bases). Trimming cost V 1 base and J 5 bases, with 8 bases left between them. The germline CDR1 and CDR2 sequences are MGHRA and YSYEKL. There are 13 residues in the CDR3.

The chain has TRBV6-6 and TRBJ1-6; D call uncertain. V dropped 6 bases and J dropped 8 bases, with 20 bases sitting between them. CDR1 and CDR2 (germline): MNHNY, SVGAGI (reference sequence). The CDR3 extends over 16 amino acids. The CDR3 loop reads CASSQRTESKDSPLHF. Written as DNA, the CDR3 is TGTGCCAGCAGCCAAAGAACAGAGTCTAAGGATTCACCCCTCCACTTT.

The chain has TRBV5-1 and TRBJ1-1; 8 positions match TRBD1. From germline, CDR1 is SGHRS and CDR2 YFSETQ. V shed 4 bases and J 2 bases; nucleotides not matched to a gene: 7. This CDR3 is 15 amino acids long. The CDR3 nucleotides read TGCGCCAGCAGCGCCAATGACAGGGGAAACACTGAAGCTTTCTTT. Residues: CASSANDRGNTEAFF.

The V and J genes are TRBV10-1 and TRBJ2-1; D unclear. With 6 bases removed from V and 3 bases from J, the gap between germline ends came to 6 bases. Germline loops: CDR1 WNHNN, CDR2 SYGVQD (reference sequence). This CDR3 contains 12 residues. The CDR3 spells CASSENYNEQFF. As DNA, the CDR3 is TGCGCCAGCAGCGAAAACTACAATGAGCAGTTCTTC.

V gene TRBV6-5 combines with J gene TRBJ1-5, with D unresolved. CDR1 is MNHEY and CDR2 is SVGAGI in the germline V gene. The CDR3 runs to 13 residues. Trimming pared 2 bases from V and 7 bases from J, leaving 9 bases between. CDR3 coding DNA: TGTGCCAGCAGTTACGGGGAGGACCAGCCCCAGCATTTT. Translating gives CASSYGEDQPQHF.

J is TRBJ1-1 and V is TRBV6-5; 9 bases align to TRBD1. CDR3 length: 15 residues. The J segment lost 4 bases and the V segment lost 6 bases, leaving 9 bases of the junction unmatched. The germline V gene has CDR1 MNHEY and CDR2 SVGAGI. The DNA for the CDR3 is TGTGCCAGCAGACAACTACAGGGGGCGACCACTGAAGCTTTCTTT. Translating it yields CASRQLQGATTEAFF.

V gene TRBV4-1 combines with J gene TRBJ2-2; TRBD1 is a possible D gene (6 bases). V gave up 3 bases and J gave up 0 bases, with 11 bases separating them. Germline V lookup: CDR1 MGHRA, CDR2 YSYEKL. This CDR3 region has 16 residues. The chain's CDR3 is CASSHLQGSNTGELFF. The CDR3 region has the DNA TGCGCCAGCAGCCACCTACAGGGTTCGAACACCGGGGAGCTGTTTTTT.